This T cell receptor (beta chain) comes out of a study of shared T cell receptors in the human thymus. Per germline, CDR1 SGHDN and CDR2 FVKESK. The CDR3 loop spans 16 amino acids. The ends were cut back, 0 bases at V and 7 bases at J, with 18 bases in the middle. In its sample, this clone was seen a few times. Method: immunoSEQ multiplex PCR; TCRdb's copy keeps in-frame clones and lacks some. The data show over 650,000 clones, with around 87% seen just once and more than 0.009% held by the top ten. The same data also went into a second study, on human thymus T cells. Per that paper: The donors were infants in Finland with congenital heart defects, otherwise immunologically healthy. Repertoires from thymus and blood appeared to show biased V and J gene usage. What related research reported was that thymic repertoires overlapped highly among unrelated individuals.

Material for sequencing was thymocytes. The chain employs TRBV14 and TRBJ1-2; unclear D gene. This TCR was sampled from a boy under three years old with a congenital heart defect. The CDR3 DNA reads TGTGCCAGCAGCCAAGATCTCCGAGGGCGCACGTTTGGCTACACCTTC. Encoded protein: CASSQDLRGRTFGYTF.